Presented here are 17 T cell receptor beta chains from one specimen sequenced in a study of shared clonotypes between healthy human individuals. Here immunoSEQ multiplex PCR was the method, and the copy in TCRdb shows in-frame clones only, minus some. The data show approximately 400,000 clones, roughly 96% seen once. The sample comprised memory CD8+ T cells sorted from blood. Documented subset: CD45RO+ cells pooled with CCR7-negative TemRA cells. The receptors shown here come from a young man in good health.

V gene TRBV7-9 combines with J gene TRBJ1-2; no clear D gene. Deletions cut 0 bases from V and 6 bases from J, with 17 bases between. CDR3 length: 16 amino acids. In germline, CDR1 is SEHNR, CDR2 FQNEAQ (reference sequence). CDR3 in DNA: TGTGCCAGCAGCTTAGCCGCCGGCCAGGCAGGCCATGGCTACACCTTC. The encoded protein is CASSLAAGQAGHGYTF.

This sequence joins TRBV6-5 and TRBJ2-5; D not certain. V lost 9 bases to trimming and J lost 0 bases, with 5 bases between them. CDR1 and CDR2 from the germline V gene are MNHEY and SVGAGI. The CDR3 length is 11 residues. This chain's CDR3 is CARGYQETQYF. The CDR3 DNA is TGTGCCAGGGGGTACCAAGAGACCCAGTACTTC.

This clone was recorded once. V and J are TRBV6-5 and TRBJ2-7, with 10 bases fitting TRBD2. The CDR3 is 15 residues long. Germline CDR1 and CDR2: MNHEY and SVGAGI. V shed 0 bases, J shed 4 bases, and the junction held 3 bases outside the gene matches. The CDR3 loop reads CASSYSTSGMYEQYF. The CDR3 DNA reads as TGTGCCAGCAGTTACTCTACTAGCGGGATGTACGAGCAGTACTTC.

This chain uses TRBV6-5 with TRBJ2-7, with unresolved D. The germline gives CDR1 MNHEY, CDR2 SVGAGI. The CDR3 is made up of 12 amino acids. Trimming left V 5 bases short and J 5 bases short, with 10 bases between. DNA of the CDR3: TGTGCCAGCAGTACTTGGGGTGACGAGCAGTACTTC. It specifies CASSTWGDEQYF.

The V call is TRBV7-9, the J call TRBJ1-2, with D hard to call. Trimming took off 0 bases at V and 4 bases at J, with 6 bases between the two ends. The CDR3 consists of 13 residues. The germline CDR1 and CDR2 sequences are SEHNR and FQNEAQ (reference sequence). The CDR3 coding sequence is TGTGCCAGCAGCTTAGCGGGGATCTATGGCTACACCTTC. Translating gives CASSLAGIYGYTF. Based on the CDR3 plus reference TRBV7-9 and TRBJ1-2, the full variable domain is DTGVSQNPRHKITKRGQNVTFRCDPISEHNRLYWYRQTLGQGPEFLTYFQNEAQLEKSRLLSDRFSAERPKGSFSTLEIQRTEQGDSAMYLCASSLAGIYGYTFGSGTRLTVV.

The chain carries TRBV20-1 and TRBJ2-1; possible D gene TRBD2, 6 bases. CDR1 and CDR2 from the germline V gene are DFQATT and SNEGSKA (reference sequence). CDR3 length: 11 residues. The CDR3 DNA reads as TGCAGGGAGGGAGGAAGCAATGAGCAGTTCTTC. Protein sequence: CREGGSNEQFF.

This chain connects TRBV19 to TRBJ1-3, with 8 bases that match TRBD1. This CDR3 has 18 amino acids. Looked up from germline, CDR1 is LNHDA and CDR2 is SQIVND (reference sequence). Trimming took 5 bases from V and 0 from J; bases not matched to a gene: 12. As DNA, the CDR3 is TGTGCCAGTAGTCCCACCTTAGGGACAGGTCACTCTGGAAACACCATATATTTT. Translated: CASSPTLGTGHSGNTIYF.

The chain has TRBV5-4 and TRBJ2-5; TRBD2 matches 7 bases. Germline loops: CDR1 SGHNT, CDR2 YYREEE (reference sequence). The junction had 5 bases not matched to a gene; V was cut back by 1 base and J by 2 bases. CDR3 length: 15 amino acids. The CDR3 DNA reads TGTGCCAGCAGCTTGCGGCTAGCGGTACAAGAGACCCAGTACTTC. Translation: CASSLRLAVQETQYF.

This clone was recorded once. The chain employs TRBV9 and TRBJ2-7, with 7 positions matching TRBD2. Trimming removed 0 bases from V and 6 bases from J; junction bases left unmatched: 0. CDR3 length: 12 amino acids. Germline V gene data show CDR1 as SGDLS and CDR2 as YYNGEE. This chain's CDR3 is CASSVERGEQYF. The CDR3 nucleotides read TGTGCCAGCAGCGTAGAGCGGGGCGAGCAGTACTTC.

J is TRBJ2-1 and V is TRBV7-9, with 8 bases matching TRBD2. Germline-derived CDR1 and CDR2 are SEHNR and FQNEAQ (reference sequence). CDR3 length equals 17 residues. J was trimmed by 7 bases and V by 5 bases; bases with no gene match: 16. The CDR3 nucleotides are TGTGCCAGCAGCCCCAACCGGGGGGGAGGGCCGGGAAATGAGCAGTTCTTC. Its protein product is CASSPNRGGGPGNEQFF.

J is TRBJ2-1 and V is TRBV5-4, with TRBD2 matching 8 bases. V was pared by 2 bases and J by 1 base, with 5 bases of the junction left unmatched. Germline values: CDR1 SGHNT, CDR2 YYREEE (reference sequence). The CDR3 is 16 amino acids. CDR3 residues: CASSLDGRASYNEQFF. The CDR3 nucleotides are TGTGCCAGCAGCTTAGACGGGAGGGCTTCCTACAATGAGCAGTTCTTC.

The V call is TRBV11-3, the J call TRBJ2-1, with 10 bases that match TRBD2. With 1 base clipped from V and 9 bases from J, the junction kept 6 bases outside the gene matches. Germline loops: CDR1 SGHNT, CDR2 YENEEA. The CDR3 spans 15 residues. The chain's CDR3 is CASSLGAGGPGEQFF. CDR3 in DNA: TGTGCCAGCAGCTTAGGAGCGGGAGGGCCTGGTGAGCAGTTCTTC.

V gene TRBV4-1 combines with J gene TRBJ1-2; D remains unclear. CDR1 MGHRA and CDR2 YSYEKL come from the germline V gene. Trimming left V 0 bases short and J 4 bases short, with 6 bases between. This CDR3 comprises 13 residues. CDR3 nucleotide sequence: TGCGCCAGCAGCCAAGAAGACTTCTATGGCTACACCTTC. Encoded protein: CASSQEDFYGYTF.

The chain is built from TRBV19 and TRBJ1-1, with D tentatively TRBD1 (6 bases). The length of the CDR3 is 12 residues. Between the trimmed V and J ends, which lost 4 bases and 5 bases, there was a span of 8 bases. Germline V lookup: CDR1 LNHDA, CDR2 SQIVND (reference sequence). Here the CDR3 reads CASSRGRTEAFF. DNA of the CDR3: TGTGCCAGTAGTAGGGGGCGGACTGAAGCTTTCTTT.

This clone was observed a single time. CDR3 nucleotide sequence: TGTGCCATCCGGGACAGGGGGAACGAGCAGTACTTC. As protein: CAIRDRGNEQYF. This sequence joins TRBV10-3 and TRBJ2-7; TRBD1 matches 11 bases. This CDR3 comprises 12 residues. V shed 8 bases and J 5 bases; nucleotides not matched to a gene: 2. Germline CDR1 and CDR2: ENHRY and SYGVKD.

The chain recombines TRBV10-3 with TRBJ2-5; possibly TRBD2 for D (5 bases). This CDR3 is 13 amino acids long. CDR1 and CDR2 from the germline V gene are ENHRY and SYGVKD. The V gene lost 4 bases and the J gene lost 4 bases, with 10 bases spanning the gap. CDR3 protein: CAISATSSETQYF. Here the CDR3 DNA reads TGTGCCATCAGTGCCACTAGTTCAGAGACCCAGTACTTC.

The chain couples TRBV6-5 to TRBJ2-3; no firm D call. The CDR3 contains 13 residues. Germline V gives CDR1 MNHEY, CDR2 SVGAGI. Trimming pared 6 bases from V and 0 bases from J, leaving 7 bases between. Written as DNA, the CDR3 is TGTGCCAGCAGGAGGCCTAGCACAGATACGCAGTATTTT. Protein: CASRRPSTDTQYF.